This T cell receptor (beta chain) was documented in a study of T cells and copy number aberrations in small-cell lung cancer. No donor received preoperative chemotherapy or radiotherapy, or immunotherapy before or after surgery. Each donor had smoking or heavy second-hand smoke exposure. Adjacent normal lung was taken at least 2 cm from tumor. Clones were read by immunoSEQ multiplex PCR, and TCRdb kept only the in-frame ones, dropping some. The table records 8,500 to 10,000 clones, 75% to 80% of them present only once. The CDR3 has 15 residues. Germline V gene lookup returns CDR1 SGDLS and CDR2 YYNGEE. Trimming removed 3 bases from V and 4 bases from J, with 13 bases in between.

The rearrangement joins TRBV9 to TRBJ1-4, with D perhaps matching TRBD1 (5 bases). The receptor's source is a man aged 55 to 70 with small cell lung cancer. The material sequenced was normal tissue next to the tumor. CDR3: CASSDGTVHNEKLFF. The CDR3 DNA reads as TGTGCCAGCAGCGATGGGACCGTCCATAATGAAAAACTGTTTTTT.